The 29 T cell receptor beta chains in this list originate from one sample, sequenced in a study of blood T cell repertoires in COVID-19. The repertoire was sequenced with immunoSEQ multiplex PCR; TCRdb's copy has only in-frame clones and lacks some. The profile shows some 270,000 clones, 86% of them singletons. Specimen: peripheral blood. The receptors shown here come from a middle-aged man with active or convalescent COVID-19.

V gene TRBV24-1 combines with J gene TRBJ1-1; 10 bases fit TRBD1. The J segment lost 7 bases and the V segment lost 7 bases, leaving 8 bases of the junction unmatched. CDR3 length: 14 residues. The germline CDR1 and CDR2 sequences are KGHDR and SFDVKD. The CDR3 loop is CATSPGTGAIEAFF. The CDR3 DNA sequence: TGTGCCACCAGCCCAGGGACAGGGGCCATTGAAGCTTTCTTT.

V gene TRBV13 combines with J gene TRBJ2-2; 8 bases are shared with TRBD1. The CDR3 is 16 amino acids. Germline V CDR1 and CDR2: PRHDT, FYEKMQ (reference sequence). The trim removed 1 base at V and 6 bases at J, leaving 7 bases unmatched. The CDR3 region is CASSLERTGLAGELFF. Written as DNA, the CDR3 is TGTGCCAGCAGCTTAGAGCGGACAGGGTTGGCCGGGGAGCTGTTTTTT.

The chain employs TRBV21-1 and TRBJ1-5. TRBV21-1 represents a pseudogene. This CDR3 region has 17 residues. The CDR3 nucleotides are TGTGCCAGCAGCAATCGCACGGTAAGTATGGGCAATCAGCCCCAGCATTTT. As protein: CASSNRTVSMGNQPQHF.

V is TRBV9 and J is TRBJ1-6; 9 positions agree with TRBD1. Germline loops: CDR1 SGDLS, CDR2 YYNGEE. The CDR3 contains 13 residues. Unmatched junction bases numbered 8, after V lost 10 bases and J lost 9 bases. CDR3 DNA sequence: TGTGCCTCAGGTCGGGACAGGGTTTCACCCCTCCACTTT. Its translation is CASGRDRVSPLHF.

The gene calls are TRBV6-5 and TRBJ2-3; possible D gene TRBD2, 5 bases. V was cut by 7 bases and J by 0 bases, with 8 bases left in between. The CDR3 has 13 residues. Germline V gene sequence: CDR1 MNHEY, CDR2 SVGAGI. The CDR3 sequence: CASKRASTDTQYF. The DNA for the CDR3 is TGTGCCAGCAAGAGGGCAAGCACAGATACGCAGTATTTT.

This clone turned up a few times. The chain recombines TRBV6-5 with TRBJ1-2; D is undetermined. The germline V and J ends were trimmed by 8 bases and 0 bases, with 13 bases remaining between them. CDR1 is MNHEY, CDR2 SVGAGI, per germline. The CDR3 covers 14 residues. The DNA for the CDR3 is TGTGCCAGCGTTGGACTGAGAGCTAACTATGGCTACACCTTC. Translation: CASVGLRANYGYTF.

The V call is TRBV27, the J call TRBJ2-7; tentatively, D is TRBD2 (5 bases). V lost 5 bases to trimming and J lost 3 bases, with 14 bases between them. CDR3 length: 14 amino acids. CDR1 and CDR2 (germline): MNHEY, SMNVEV (reference sequence). The CDR3 reads CASSPVAEVYEQYF. The CDR3 nucleotides read TGTGCCAGCAGTCCCGTGGCGGAGGTCTACGAGCAGTACTTC.

The chain carries TRBV27 and TRBJ2-7; TRBD1 matches 10 bases. This CDR3 contains 15 residues. The germline V gene encodes CDR1 MNHEY and CDR2 SMNVEV (reference sequence). The trim removed 5 bases at V and 4 bases at J, leaving 8 bases unmatched. The chain's CDR3 is CASSLKRTGGYEQYF. The CDR3 region has the DNA TGTGCCAGCAGTCTAAAGCGGACAGGGGGGTACGAGCAGTACTTC.

This chain connects TRBV9 to TRBJ2-1; 7 nucleotides line up with TRBD1. With V trimmed by 3 bases and J by 6 bases, 3 bases remained unmatched. CDR3 size: 13 residues. Germline V gene sequence: CDR1 SGDLS, CDR2 YYNGEE. The CDR3: CASSGQGANEQFF. CDR3 in DNA: TGTGCCAGCAGCGGACAGGGTGCCAATGAGCAGTTCTTC.

The gene calls are TRBV19 and TRBJ1-4; tentative D call: TRBD1 (5 bases). This CDR3 has 15 amino acids. Deletions cut 3 bases from V and 7 bases from J, with 15 bases between. Germline CDR1 and CDR2: LNHDA and SQIVND (reference sequence). CDR3 in DNA: TGTGCCAGTAGTATCGAAGGGACCGGGGGTGAAAAACTGTTTTTT. Translation: CASSIEGTGGEKLFF.

V and J are TRBV15 and TRBJ1-2; 7 nucleotides line up with TRBD1. The CDR3 extends over 14 amino acids. Trimming at V came to 3 bases and at J to 3 bases, leaving 4 bases not matched to a gene. The germline V gene has CDR1 LNHNV and CDR2 YYDKDF (reference sequence). In nucleotides, the CDR3 is TGTGCCACCAGCAGGGACAGGATGGACTATGGCTACACCTTC. It yields the protein CATSRDRMDYGYTF. Drawing the rest from reference TRBV15 and TRBJ1-2, the complete variable domain is DAMVIQNPRYQVTQFGKPVTLSCSQTLNHNVMYWYQQKSSQAPKLLFHYYDKDFNNEADTPDNFQSRRPNTSFCFLDIRSPGLGDTAMYLCATSRDRMDYGYTFGSGTRLTVV.

The J gene is TRBJ2-3, the V gene TRBV29-1, with 10 bases matching TRBD2. This CDR3 has 14 residues. V lost 7 bases, J lost 4 bases, and 8 bases stayed unmatched. From germline, CDR1 is SQVTM and CDR2 ANQGSEA. In DNA form, the CDR3 reads TGCAGCGCCGCCGGGACTAGCGCCGCAGATACGCAGTATTTT. It is translated as CSAAGTSAADTQYF.

This clone was observed a few times. This sequence joins TRBV7-2 and TRBJ1-5, with D perhaps matching TRBD1 (6 bases). The CDR3 runs to 16 residues. Germline CDR1 and CDR2: SGHTA and FQGNSA. With 5 bases removed from V and 5 bases from J, the gap between germline ends came to 19 bases. CDR3 region: CASSQRDTGRYQPQHF. CDR3 nucleotide sequence: TGTGCCAGCAGCCAAAGAGACACAGGGCGCTATCAGCCCCAGCATTTT.

V usage is TRBV7-6 and J usage is TRBJ2-5; the match to TRBD2 covers 10 bases. This CDR3 has 18 amino acids. V lost 0 bases and J lost 3; bases outside the gene matches: 10. Germline V CDR1 and CDR2: SGHVS, FNYEAQ. The CDR3 sequence is CASSLASPSLAGEETQYF. The DNA of the CDR3 is TGTGCCAGCAGCTTAGCGTCTCCTAGCCTAGCGGGAGAAGAGACCCAGTACTTC.

The sample holds a few counts of this clone. The V and J genes are TRBV3-1 (or the pseudogene TRBV3-2) and TRBJ2-1; 8 nucleotides match TRBD1. CDR1 and CDR2 from the germline V gene are LGHDT and YNNKEL (reference sequence). J lost 7 bases, V lost 0 bases, and 5 bases had no gene match. The CDR3 is 15 residues long. The CDR3 DNA sequence: TGTGCCAGCAGCCAAGAGCACAGGGGGAGGAATGAGCAGTTCTTC. Its translation: CASSQEHRGRNEQFF.

This chain connects TRBV28 to TRBJ2-1; D ambiguous. The V gene's germline CDR1 is MDHEN and CDR2 SYDVKM. The V end lost 6 bases, the J end lost 10 bases, and 16 bases lay between the germline ends. The CDR3 is 13 amino acids. CDR3 region: CASRRPVALEQFF. The DNA for the CDR3 is TGTGCCAGCAGGCGCCCCGTAGCTCTAGAGCAGTTCTTC.

The chain carries TRBV2 and TRBJ2-5; no clear D gene. Germline V gene lookup returns CDR1 SNHLY and CDR2 FYNNEI. V was cut by 3 bases and J by 1 base, with 12 bases left in between. The CDR3 is made up of 15 amino acids. The CDR3 is CASSDFDIRQETQYF. The CDR3 nucleotides read TGTGCCAGCAGTGACTTCGACATCCGCCAAGAGACCCAGTACTTC.

This clone occurred once. This chain connects TRBV19 to TRBJ2-3; D not resolved. The CDR3 loop spans 12 amino acids. Germline CDR1 is LNHDA and CDR2 is SQIVND (reference sequence). Trimming shortened V by 4 bases and J by 1 base, and 3 bases separated the two germline ends. This CDR3 is CASSTGTDTQYF. CDR3 nucleotides: TGTGCCAGTAGTACAGGCACAGATACGCAGTATTTT. Complete variable domain (other parts from reference TRBV19 and TRBJ2-3): DGGITQSPKYLFRKEGQNVTLSCEQNLNHDAMYWYRQDPGQGLRLIYYSQIVNDFQKGDIAEGYSVSREKKESFPLTVTSAQKNPTAFYLCASSTGTDTQYFGPGTRLTVL.

This clone was seen once. The chain employs TRBV7-3 and TRBJ2-5; 12 bases are shared with TRBD2. This CDR3 has 15 amino acids. CDR1 SGHTA and CDR2 FQGTGA come from the germline V gene. Trimming took 8 bases from V and 2 from J; bases not matched to a gene: 6. The CDR3 bases are TGTGCCAGCGCTAGCGGGAGGGGAGGACAAGAGACCCAGTACTTC. Residues: CASASGRGGQETQYF.

The chain joins TRBV5-1 to TRBJ1-2, with D possibly matching TRBD1 (5 bases). V was cut by 3 bases and J by 7 bases, with 13 bases left in between. Germline CDR1 SGHRS, CDR2 YFSETQ. The CDR3 is 13 residues long. CDR3 sequence: CASSSSRVVGYTF. DNA for the CDR3: TGCGCCAGCAGCTCCAGCAGGGTGGTTGGCTACACCTTC.

This clone was found once. This chain uses TRBV4-1 with TRBJ2-1, with 10 bases aligning to TRBD2. Germline trimming cut 0 bases from V and 2 bases from J; bases unmatched to any gene: 7. The CDR3 contains 18 residues. Germline values: CDR1 MGHRA, CDR2 YSYEKL. The CDR3 DNA sequence: TGCGCCAGCAGCCAAGATCCGAGCGGGAGGGCCCCCTACAATGAGCAGTTCTTC. Its protein product is CASSQDPSGRAPYNEQFF.

The J gene is TRBJ2-2, the V gene TRBV9; no clear D gene. Germline CDR1 reads SGDLS; CDR2 reads YYNGEE. V lost 0 bases to trimming and J lost 2 bases, with 8 bases between them. The CDR3 is 15 residues long. CDR3 loop: CASSVGPGNTGELFF. Here the CDR3 DNA reads TGTGCCAGCAGCGTAGGGCCAGGAAACACCGGGGAGCTGTTTTTT.

This clone was detected only a few times. This rearrangement joins TRBV6-5 to TRBJ1-1; D is unclear. In germline, CDR1 is MNHEY, CDR2 SVGAGI. This CDR3 comprises 13 residues. Trimming removed 6 bases from V and 6 bases from J, with 14 bases in between. The CDR3 spells CASRGRGRPEAFF. CDR3 DNA: TGTGCCAGCAGAGGGAGAGGGAGGCCTGAAGCTTTCTTT.

This clone occurred once. The junction departs from germline at one end; a sequencing error may be responsible. J is TRBJ2-5 and V is TRBV7-2, with 7 bases identical to TRBD1. This CDR3 is built from 15 residues. Per germline, CDR1 SGHTA and CDR2 FQGNSA. In DNA, the CDR3 is TGTGCCAGCAGTTTAGAGACAGGGCACCAAGAGACCCAGTACTTC. It yields the protein CASSLETGHQETQYF.

J is TRBJ1-5 and V is TRBV10-3, with D hard to call. The CDR3 runs to 15 residues. The germline V gene has CDR1 ENHRY and CDR2 SYGVKD. The V and J ends lost 6 bases and 7 bases respectively, with 19 bases between them. The CDR3 DNA reads TGTGCCATCAGCCCTGATCTAGGTGATGGGCAGCCCCAGCATTTT. Translated: CAISPDLGDGQPQHF.

This clone appeared a single time. At one boundary the junction diverges from the germline segment, which might be a read error. The genes are TRBV7-7 and TRBJ2-1, with 7 bases that match TRBD1. Germline V lookup: CDR1 SSHAT, CDR2 FNYEAQ (reference sequence). The CDR3 sequence is 13 residues long. CDR3 DNA sequence: TGTGCTAGCAGCTTATCAGGGGGCAATGAGCAGTTCTTC. Protein sequence: CASSLSGGNEQFF.

The chain links TRBV11-2 to TRBJ1-6, with 9 bases fitting TRBD1. The germline V gene has CDR1 SGHAT and CDR2 FQNNGV. With V trimmed by 5 bases and J by 11 bases, 10 bases remained unmatched. CDR3 length: 15 residues. The CDR3 DNA sequence: TGTGCCAGCAGCACTGCCGGGACAGGGAACCCACCCCTCCACTTT. Translating it yields CASSTAGTGNPPLHF.

The V and J genes are TRBV7-8 and TRBJ1-6; TRBD1 might be the D (5 bases). Trimming left V 1 base short and J 3 bases short, with 13 bases between. This CDR3 spans 17 amino acids. Looked up from germline, CDR1 is SGHVS and CDR2 is FQNEAQ. CDR3 amino acids: CASSLGADSLYNSPLHF. CDR3 sequence (DNA): TGTGCCAGCAGCTTAGGGGCCGACAGTCTCTATAATTCACCCCTCCACTTT.

This rearrangement joins TRBV2 to TRBJ2-5, with 10 bases fitting TRBD2. Losses at the gene ends were 7 bases for V and 5 bases for J; bases not matched to a gene: 7. Germline V lookup: CDR1 SNHLY, CDR2 FYNNEI. CDR3 length: 14 amino acids. Written as DNA, the CDR3 is TGTGCCAGCATCCTAGCGGGGGTCGTTGAGACCCAGTACTTC. Amino acids: CASILAGVVETQYF.